This T cell receptor (beta chain) is from a study of T cells after yellow fever vaccination. Each CDR3 protein is one row after TCRdb ran MiXCR on the 5' RACE reads. The table lists 620,000 or so distinct CDR3 sequences, 17% of them singletons. In its sample, this clonotype was seen a few times. The CDR3 runs 15 residues. Per the germline V gene, CDR1 is MNHEY and CDR2 is SVGEGT. Deletions cut 2 bases from V and 0 bases from J, with 8 bases between. The sample was PBMCs, taken 5 to 6 days after the first yellow fever vaccination. The sequence was obtained from a man aged 18-30 years who received the YFV17D yellow fever vaccine. The chain joins TRBV6-2 or TRBV6-3 to TRBJ1-5; weak D call: TRBD1 (6 bases). The CDR3 nucleotides read TGTGCCAGCAGTTACGGGACACTTAGCAATCAGCCCCAGCATTTT. Amino acids: CASSYGTLSNQPQHF.